One and the same sample provided the 28 T cell receptor beta chains below, sequenced in a study of T-cell memory formation after mild COVID-19. TCRdb reprocessed the 5' RACE reads with MiXCR, giving one entry per CDR3 protein. The profile shows under 300,000 distinct CDR3 sequences, 8% to 9.5% of them singletons. Sequenced material: PBMCs or a T cell subset sorted from them (not recorded which). These receptors all stem from a man aged 18 to 30 who had mild COVID-19 (a few samples of this study predate the infection). Cell type and time point are not known.

This clonotype was seen more than once but under ten times. This rearrangement joins TRBV6-6 to TRBJ1-2; D gene uncertain. Looked up from germline, CDR1 is MNHNY and CDR2 is SVGAGI (reference sequence). The CDR3 is 14 amino acids. The CDR3 reads CASKPGPQHSGYTF. As DNA, the CDR3 is TGTGCTTCCAAACCTGGTCCCCAGCATAGTGGCTACACCTTC.

The V gene is TRBV20-1, the J gene TRBJ2-5, with a weak D call TRBD2 (5 bases). The length of the CDR3 is 16 residues. CDR1 and CDR2 from the germline V gene are DFQATT and SNEGSKA (reference sequence). V shed 6 bases and J shed 1 base, with 21 bases lying between them. CDR3 nucleotides: TGCAGTGCCCAGCGGTTACCTCGACCCTTCCAAGAGACCCAGTACTTC. This sequence encodes CSAQRLPRPFQETQYF.

This clonotype showed up just a few times. This CDR3 is CASSIEGLNTEAFF. CDR3 sequence (DNA): TGTGCCAGCAGCATAGAGGGGTTGAACACTGAAGCTTTCTTT. The chain is built from TRBV7-2 and TRBJ1-1; tentative D call: TRBD1 (5 bases). V lost 5 bases and J 0 bases, leaving 10 bases between the germline ends. The CDR3 runs 14 residues. Germline V CDR1 and CDR2: SGHTA, FQGNSA.

This clonotype has a count of ten or more. The chain employs TRBV3-1 and TRBJ2-2, with D hard to call. CDR3 size: 16 residues. V dropped 1 base and J dropped 2 bases, with 11 bases sitting between them. CDR1 is LGHDT, CDR2 YNNKEL, per germline (reference sequence). CDR3 region: CASSQVVSTNTGELFF. In DNA form, the CDR3 reads TGTGCCAGCAGCCAAGTCGTCAGTACAAACACCGGGGAGCTGTTTTTT.

With respect to this clonotype: One end of the junction varies from germline; a read error may be responsible. J is TRBJ1-5 and V is TRBV28, with D possibly matching TRBD1 (5 bases). Germline CDR1 MDHEN, CDR2 SYDVKM. The CDR3 length is 15 residues. CDR3 in DNA: TGTGCCAGCAGTTTAGGTCATCGGGACCTCAAGAAGAAGGTTTTT. Encoded protein: CASSLGHRDLKKKVF.

The gene calls are TRBV5-1 and TRBJ1-6, with TRBD1 matching 9 bases. V trimming: 0 bases; J trimming: 0 bases; junction bases outside the gene matches: 4. Germline CDR1 SGHRS, CDR2 YFSETQ. The CDR3 has 18 amino acids. CDR3 DNA: TGCGCCAGCAGCTTGGAGGGACAGGGAAGCTCCTATAATTCACCCCTCCACTTT. Protein sequence: CASSLEGQGSSYNSPLHF.

V is TRBV20-1 and J is TRBJ2-2; D not resolved. CDR1 is DFQATT, CDR2 SNEGSKA, per germline (reference sequence). The CDR3 length is 13 residues. The V end was cut by 3 bases, the J end by 3 bases, with 8 bases between. Here the CDR3 reads CSASRQDTGELFF. Written as DNA, the CDR3 is TGCAGTGCTAGCCGGCAGGACACCGGGGAGCTGTTTTTT.

This clonotype was seen a few times. The rearrangement links TRBV7-2 to TRBJ2-3; 9 nucleotides align to TRBD2. Per germline, CDR1 SGHTA and CDR2 FQGNSA. J lost 5 bases, V lost 2 bases, and 5 bases had no gene match. The CDR3 contains 15 residues. The CDR3 sequence: CASSLSGGLLDTQYF. The CDR3 coding sequence is TGTGCCAGCAGCTTAAGCGGGGGGCTGCTAGATACGCAGTATTTT.

This clonotype was seen a handful of times. The chain links TRBV29-1 to TRBJ2-7, with a weak D call TRBD1 (6 bases). The germline gives CDR1 SQVTM, CDR2 ANQGSEA. CDR3 length: 14 amino acids. The V end was cut by 3 bases, the J end by 2 bases, with 14 bases between. DNA of the CDR3: TGCAGCGTTGAGGGACAAGATAGGGCCTACGAGCAGTACTTC. The encoded protein is CSVEGQDRAYEQYF.

This clonotype showed up just a few times. This chain uses TRBV7-2 with TRBJ1-5; 8 nucleotides agree with TRBD1. Germline V gene sequence: CDR1 SGHTA, CDR2 FQGNSA. The CDR3 runs to 17 residues. Germline trimming cut 5 bases from V and 4 bases from J; bases unmatched to any gene: 13. The CDR3 loop is CASSLHFGTGVNQPQHF. CDR3 nucleotides: TGTGCCAGCAGCCTGCACTTCGGGACAGGAGTGAATCAGCCCCAGCATTTT.

The chain recombines TRBV7-6 with TRBJ2-1, with 11 positions matching TRBD1. Germline assignment: CDR1 SGHVS and CDR2 FNYEAQ. Trimming at V came to 1 base and at J to 9 bases, leaving 8 bases not matched to a gene. There are 16 residues in the CDR3. CDR3 coding DNA: TGTGCCAGCAGCTTAGTACAGGACAGGGGGCAGGGTGAGCAGTTCTTC. Residues: CASSLVQDRGQGEQFF.

This clonotype has at least ten counts. An end of the junction does not agree with germline; a read error may underlie this. The chain couples TRBV25-1 to TRBJ2-1; D is tentatively TRBD1 or TRBD2 (5 bases each). The CDR3 length is 13 residues. The germline V gene has CDR1 MGHDK and CDR2 SYGVNS. CDR3 residues: CASGEEGSDEQFF. In DNA form, the CDR3 reads TGTGCCAGCGGTGAAGAGGGGTCTGATGAGCAGTTCTTC. Full variable domain (remainder filled in from reference TRBV25-1 and TRBJ2-1): EADIYQTPRYLVIGTGKKITLECSQTMGHDKMYWYQQDPGMELHLIHYSYGVNSTEKGDLSSESTVSRIRTEHFPLTLESARPSHTSQYLCASGEEGSDEQFFGPGTRLTVL.

This clonotype was observed a handful of times. The genes are TRBV7-6 and TRBJ2-5; TRBD2 is a possible D gene (6 bases). Germline CDR1 SGHVS, CDR2 FNYEAQ. This CDR3 contains 17 residues. Between the trimmed V and J ends, which lost 1 base and 5 bases, there was a span of 20 bases. This CDR3 reads CASSLEARLGGRETQYF. The CDR3 bases are TGTGCCAGCAGCTTAGAGGCTCGGTTGGGGGGTCGGGAGACCCAGTACTTC.

This clonotype appeared many times. The genes are TRBV7-9 and TRBJ2-5, with D hard to call. Germline CDR1 reads SEHNR; CDR2 reads FQNEAQ (reference sequence). This CDR3 is 14 amino acids long. The ends were cut back, 3 bases at V and 2 bases at J, with 10 bases in the middle. CDR3 amino acids: CASSFSSGQETQYF. The DNA of the CDR3 is TGTGCCAGCAGCTTTTCTTCCGGGCAAGAGACCCAGTACTTC.

As DNA, the CDR3 is TGCGCCAGCAGCCAAGGATGGGGGGGAGAGACCCAGTACTTC. This sequence encodes CASSQGWGGETQYF. This chain joins TRBV4-3 and TRBJ2-5, with 7 bases fitting TRBD2. Germline-derived CDR1 and CDR2 are LGHNA and YSLEER. Unmatched junction bases numbered 3, after V lost 1 base and J lost 4 bases. This CDR3 has 14 amino acids.

The chain has TRBV9 and TRBJ2-4; TRBD2 matches 10 bases. CDR3 size: 18 residues. CDR1 is SGDLS, CDR2 YYNGEE, per germline. V lost 3 bases to trimming and J lost 0 bases; unmatched junction nucleotides: 9. Here the CDR3 reads CASSAGTSVGLAKNIQYF. The CDR3 nucleotides are TGTGCCAGCAGCGCCGGGACTAGCGTGGGATTAGCCAAAAACATTCAGTACTTC.

This chain links TRBV24-1 with TRBJ2-1; the match to TRBD2 covers 8 bases. The V gene's germline CDR1 is KGHDR and CDR2 SFDVKD. V trimming: 9 bases; J trimming: 7 bases; junction bases outside the gene matches: 7. The CDR3 consists of 13 residues. CDR3: CATVGGGWNEQFF. The DNA of the CDR3 is TGTGCCACCGTCGGGGGGGGGTGGAATGAGCAGTTCTTC.

This clonotype was recorded a few times. The chain carries TRBV7-6 and TRBJ2-1; D is possibly TRBD2 (5 bases). This CDR3 spans 15 amino acids. The germline V gene encodes CDR1 SGHVS and CDR2 FNYEAQ. Trimming took 0 bases from V and 5 from J, leaving 11 bases between them. The CDR3, as DNA: TGTGCCAGCAGCTTAGCATCGGGGTCCCACAATGAGCAGTTCTTC. Protein sequence: CASSLASGSHNEQFF. The variable domain in full, with the rest retrieved from reference TRBV7-6 and TRBJ2-1, is GAGVSQSPRYKVTKRGQDVALRCDPISGHVSLYWYRQALGQGPEFLTYFNYEAQQDKSGLPNDRFSAERPEGSISTLTIQRTEQRDSAMYRCASSLASGSHNEQFFGPGTRLTVL.

The genes are TRBV3-1 and TRBJ2-7; 10 positions match TRBD1. Unmatched junction bases numbered 5, after V lost 4 bases and J lost 2 bases. The CDR3 has 15 amino acids. The germline V gene has CDR1 LGHDT and CDR2 YNNKEL (reference sequence). The DNA for the CDR3 is TGTGCCAGCAGCCTGGACAGGGGGGAGCCCTACGAGCAGTACTTC. Protein product: CASSLDRGEPYEQYF.

The chain recombines TRBV7-9 with TRBJ1-1, with D hard to call. The CDR3 totals 12 residues. V lost 4 bases and J lost 9, with 12 bases in between. CDR1 is SEHNR and CDR2 is FQNEAQ in the germline V gene (reference sequence). Written as DNA, the CDR3 is TGTGCCAGCAGCTCCTTCGCTGACAAAGCTTTCTTT. Translating it yields CASSSFADKAFF. Filled out from reference TRBV7-9 and TRBJ1-1, the complete variable domain reads DTGVSQNPRHKITKRGQNVTFRCDPISEHNRLYWYRQTLGQGPEFLTYFQNEAQLEKSRLLSDRFSAERPKGSFSTLEIQRTEQGDSAMYLCASSSFADKAFFGQGTRLTVV.

This clonotype has just one count. A junction boundary mismatches the germline segment, possibly from a read error. V usage is TRBV18 and J usage is TRBJ2-7; possibly TRBD1 for D (6 bases). CDR3 length: 14 residues. Germline assignment: CDR1 KGHSH and CDR2 LQKENI. DNA of the CDR3: TGTGACAGCTCACCGGGGACACAGTCCTACGAGCAGTACTTC. It specifies CDSSPGTQSYEQYF.

This clonotype has just a few counts. V and J are TRBV7-9 and TRBJ2-1; TRBD2 matches at 12 bases. V dropped 5 bases and J dropped 0; count of bases not matched to a gene: 8. Germline CDR1 SEHNR, CDR2 FQNEAQ (reference sequence). The length of the CDR3 is 18 residues. CDR3 region: CASSPLTSGGSSYNEQFF. As DNA, the CDR3 is TGTGCCAGCAGCCCTCTGACTAGCGGGGGAAGCTCCTACAATGAGCAGTTCTTC.

The rearrangement links TRBV5-1 to TRBJ2-4, with TRBD2 matching 9 bases. This CDR3 has 17 residues. Germline CDR1 reads SGHRS; CDR2 reads YFSETQ. V trimming: 0 bases; J trimming: 1 base; junction bases outside the gene matches: 5. CDR3 sequence reads: CASSLEGTSWAKNIQYF. DNA of the CDR3: TGCGCCAGCAGCTTGGAGGGGACTAGCTGGGCCAAAAACATTCAGTACTTC.

This clonotype was seen a handful of times. In DNA, the CDR3 is TGTGCCAGCAGCCTCACCCCGGGTCGGGGCAGTAACACTGAAGCTTTCTTT. Protein: CASSLTPGRGSNTEAFF. V usage is TRBV7-6 and J usage is TRBJ1-1, with a tentative D call TRBD1 (5 bases). The CDR3 is 17 amino acids. The V end lost 5 bases, the J end lost 2 bases, and 21 bases lay between the germline ends. CDR1 and CDR2 (germline): SGHVS, FNYEAQ.

This clonotype was detected only a few times. The V call is TRBV10-3, the J call TRBJ1-1; possibly TRBD1 for D (6 bases). The V gene's germline CDR1 is ENHRY and CDR2 SYGVKD. V was cut by 4 bases and J by 2 bases, with 11 bases left in between. CDR3 length equals 14 residues. CDR3 sequence (DNA): TGTGCCATCAGTGTGACAGGCTACAACACTGAAGCTTTCTTT. Its protein product is CAISVTGYNTEAFF.

This clonotype was seen more than once but under ten times. The rearrangement uses TRBV12-3 or TRBV12-4 and TRBJ1-1, with a tentative D call TRBD1 (6 bases). V was trimmed by 5 bases and J by 1 base, leaving 14 bases between them. The CDR3 has 15 amino acids. The CDR3 DNA is TGTGCCAGCAGTGTCCAGGACAGCCCGAACACTGAAGCTTTCTTT. As protein: CASSVQDSPNTEAFF.

This clonotype was seen many times. The chain has TRBV20-1 and TRBJ2-5, with 9 bases lining up with TRBD2. Losses at the gene ends were 1 base for V and 8 bases for J; bases not matched to a gene: 20. Germline CDR1 and CDR2: DFQATT and SNEGSKA (reference sequence). The CDR3 totals 18 residues. The CDR3 sequence is CSARVSAPTSLAGTTQYF. The CDR3 DNA sequence: TGCAGTGCTAGAGTCTCCGCCCCCACCTCGCTAGCGGGGACCACCCAGTACTTC.

The chain combines TRBV5-1 with TRBJ2-1; no firm D call. CDR1 is SGHRS, CDR2 YFSETQ, per germline. CDR3 length: 13 amino acids. Trimming stripped 0 bases from V and 7 bases from J, with 8 bases between. The DNA for the CDR3 is TGCGCCAGCAGCTTGGCCGTGGGGAATGAGCAGTTCTTC. Translation gives CASSLAVGNEQFF.